One sample yielded the 5 T cell receptor beta chains listed below, sequenced in a study of monozygotic twins with inflammatory bowel disease (dated by TCRdb to between 2018 and 2021). The library was generated by 5' RACE. The instrument was an Illumina HiSeq 2500. After TCRdb reprocessed the reads, each CDR3 protein sequence was kept as one row, without DNA. Per the sample table, the count is approximately 330,000 distinct CDR3 sequences. The ten largest clonotypes hold around 2% of the sample. The sequencing sample was made of blood. The source is a human donor with ulcerative colitis or Crohn's disease, or a healthy co-twin of an affected twin (not recorded which).

The chain uses TRBV27 and TRBJ2-5; without DNA, the TCRdb call of TRBD1 cannot be checked. This CDR3 spans 15 amino acids. Germline V gene data show CDR1 as MNHEY and CDR2 as SMNVEV (reference sequence). CDR3 sequence: CASSLRRGARETQYF.

The J gene is TRBJ1-2, the V gene TRBV29-1. This CDR3 contains 12 residues. Germline V gene data show CDR1 as SQVTM and CDR2 as ANQGSEA. This CDR3 is CSVRETNYGYTF.

This sequence joins TRBV28 and TRBJ1-1. Germline-derived CDR1 and CDR2 are MDHEN and SYDVKM. The CDR3 has 15 amino acids. CDR3 protein: CASSLEEGRGTEAFF.

V and J are TRBV20-1 and TRBJ1-2. CDR1 and CDR2 (germline): DFQATT, SNEGSKA (reference sequence). This CDR3 has 14 amino acids. CDR3 amino acids: CSASRPGYNYGYTF.

The chain carries TRBV27 and TRBJ2-3; the D gene TCRdb calls, TRBD2, cannot be checked with no DNA. The CDR3 covers 16 residues. The germline V gene encodes CDR1 MNHEY and CDR2 SMNVEV (reference sequence). CDR3 residues: CASRPRTSGRRDTQYF.